Only one count was recorded for the clone carrying this T cell receptor (beta chain). The target antigen is unknown. The data were obtained in a study of Ad26.COV2.S vaccination and SARS-CoV-2 variants. Indicated treatment: approximately 18 received Ad26.COV2.S at low or high dose, single or two shots; roughly 5 received placebo; per-sample allocation not given. Sampling was performed 63 days after the first vaccine or placebo injection. Participants' vaccine, an Ad26 vector, delivered Wuhan-strain SARS-CoV-2 spike. With 11 bases removed from V and 0 bases from J, the gap between germline ends came to 19 bases. This CDR3 comprises 15 residues. Germline V CDR1 and CDR2: MNHEY, SVGAGI. Measured with immunoSEQ multiplex PCR; TCRdb has only the in-frame clones, and not every one. The table includes about 390,000 clones, about nine tenths detected once. Study-level findings and limits: Breadth measured for non-spike TCRs was similar across vaccine and placebo recipients. Ad26.COV2.S recipients had broader spike-specific TCRs (P = 0.0014).

The chain uses TRBV6-5 and TRBJ1-2; the D is unclear. Here the sequenced sample was peripheral blood, taken in a trial of Ad26.COV2.S vaccine versus placebo. This receptor was identified in a person aged 18 to 65 who received the Ad26.COV2.S COVID-19 vaccine or a placebo. The CDR3 protein is CAEGGGNVPNYGYTF. The DNA of the CDR3 is TGTGCCGAGGGAGGTGGTAATGTCCCTAACTATGGCTACACCTTC.